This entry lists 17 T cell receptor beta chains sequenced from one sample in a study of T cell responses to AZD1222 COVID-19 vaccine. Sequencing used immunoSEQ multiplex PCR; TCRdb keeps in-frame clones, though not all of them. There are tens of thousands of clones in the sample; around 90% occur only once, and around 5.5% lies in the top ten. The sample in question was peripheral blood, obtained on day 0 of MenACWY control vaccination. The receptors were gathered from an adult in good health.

Written as DNA, the CDR3 is TGTGCCAGCAGTCCAGGACAGTGGACTGAAGCTTTCTTT. This translates into CASSPGQWTEAFF. This chain uses TRBV6-2 or TRBV6-3 with TRBJ1-1; D perhaps matches TRBD1 (6 bases). The CDR3 loop spans 13 amino acids. Trimming took 5 bases from V and 5 from J, leaving 12 bases between them. Germline V gives CDR1 MNHEY, CDR2 SVGEGT.

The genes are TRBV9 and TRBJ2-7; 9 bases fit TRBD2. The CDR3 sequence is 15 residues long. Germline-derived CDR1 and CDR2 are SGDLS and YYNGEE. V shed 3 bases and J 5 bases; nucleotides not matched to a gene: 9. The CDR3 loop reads CASSARSGRSDEQYF. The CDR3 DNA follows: TGTGCCAGCAGCGCCCGTAGCGGGAGAAGTGACGAGCAGTACTTC.

The CDR3 DNA reads TGTGCCAGCAGCCAAGATGACAGAACCACTGAAGCTTTCTTT. Translation gives CASSQDDRTTEAFF. The chain has TRBV3-1 (or the pseudogene TRBV3-2) and TRBJ1-1; weak D call: TRBD1 (5 bases). CDR3 length: 14 amino acids. The germline CDR1 and CDR2 sequences are LGHDT and YNNKEL (reference sequence). The V end was cut by 0 bases, the J end by 4 bases, with 9 bases between.

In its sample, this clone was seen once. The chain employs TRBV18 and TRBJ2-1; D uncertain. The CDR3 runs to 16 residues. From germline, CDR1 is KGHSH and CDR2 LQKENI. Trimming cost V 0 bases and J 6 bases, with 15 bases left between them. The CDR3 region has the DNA TGTGCCAGCTCACCACCGGGGTCCGTTCTGGCCAATGAGCAGTTCTTC. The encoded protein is CASSPPGSVLANEQFF.

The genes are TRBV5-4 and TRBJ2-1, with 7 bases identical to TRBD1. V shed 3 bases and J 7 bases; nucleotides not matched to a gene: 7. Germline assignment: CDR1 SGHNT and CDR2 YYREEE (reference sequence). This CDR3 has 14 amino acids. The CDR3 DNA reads TGTGCCAGCAGCTCCTGGACAGGTTTGAATGAGCAGTTCTTC. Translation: CASSSWTGLNEQFF.

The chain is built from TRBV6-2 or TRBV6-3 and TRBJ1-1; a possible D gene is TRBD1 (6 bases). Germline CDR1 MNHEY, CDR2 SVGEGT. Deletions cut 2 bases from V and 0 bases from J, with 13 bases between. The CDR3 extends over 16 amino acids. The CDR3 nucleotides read TGTGCCAGCAGTTACGGGGGGCCCCCTATGAACACTGAAGCTTTCTTT. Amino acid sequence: CASSYGGPPMNTEAFF.

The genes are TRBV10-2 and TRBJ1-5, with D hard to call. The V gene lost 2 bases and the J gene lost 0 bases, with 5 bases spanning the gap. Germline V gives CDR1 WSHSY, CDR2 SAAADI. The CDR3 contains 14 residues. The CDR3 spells CASSEDYSNQPQHF. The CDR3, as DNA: TGCGCCAGCAGTGAGGATTATAGCAATCAGCCCCAGCATTTT.

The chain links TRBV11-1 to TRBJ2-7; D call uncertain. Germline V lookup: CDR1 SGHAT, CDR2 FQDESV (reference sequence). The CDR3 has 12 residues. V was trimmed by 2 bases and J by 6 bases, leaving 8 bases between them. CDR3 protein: CASSLLQSEQYF. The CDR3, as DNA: TGTGCCAGCAGCTTACTTCAGAGCGAGCAGTACTTC. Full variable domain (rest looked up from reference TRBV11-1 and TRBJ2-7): EAEVAQSPRYKITEKSQAVAFWCDPISGHATLYWYRQILGQGPELLVQFQDESVVDDSQLPKDRFSAERLKGVDSTLKIQPAELGDSAMYLCASSLLQSEQYFGPGTRLTVT.

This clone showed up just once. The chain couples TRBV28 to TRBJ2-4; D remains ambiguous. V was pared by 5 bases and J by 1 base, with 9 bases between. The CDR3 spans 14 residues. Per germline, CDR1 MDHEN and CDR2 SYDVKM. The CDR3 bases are TGTGCCAGCAGTCTCGACGGGGCCAAAAACATTCAGTACTTC. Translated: CASSLDGAKNIQYF. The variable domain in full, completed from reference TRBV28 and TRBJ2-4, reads DVKVTQSSRYLVKRTGEKVFLECVQDMDHENMFWYRQDPGLGLRLIYFSYDVKMKEKGDIPEGYSVSREKKERFSLILESASTNQTSMYLCASSLDGAKNIQYFGAGTRLSVL.

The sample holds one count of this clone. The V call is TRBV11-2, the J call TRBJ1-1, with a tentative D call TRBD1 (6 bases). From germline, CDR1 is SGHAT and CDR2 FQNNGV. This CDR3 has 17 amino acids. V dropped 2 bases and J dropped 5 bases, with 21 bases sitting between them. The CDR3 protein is CASSLYRAEGEGTEAFF. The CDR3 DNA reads TGTGCCAGCAGCTTATATCGGGCGGAGGGGGAAGGAACTGAAGCTTTCTTT. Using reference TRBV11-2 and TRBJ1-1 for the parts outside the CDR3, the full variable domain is EAGVAQSPRYKIIEKRQSVAFWCNPISGHATLYWYQQILGQGPKLLIQFQNNGVVDDSQLPKDRFSAERLKGVDSTLKIQPAKLEDSAVYLCASSLYRAEGEGTEAFFGQGTRLTVV.

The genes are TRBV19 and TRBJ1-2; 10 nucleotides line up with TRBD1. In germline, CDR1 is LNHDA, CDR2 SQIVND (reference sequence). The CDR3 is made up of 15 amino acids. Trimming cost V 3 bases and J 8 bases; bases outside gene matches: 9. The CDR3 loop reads CASSIRDRGRRGYTF. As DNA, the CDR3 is TGTGCCAGTAGTATCAGGGACAGGGGTAGACGGGGCTACACCTTC.

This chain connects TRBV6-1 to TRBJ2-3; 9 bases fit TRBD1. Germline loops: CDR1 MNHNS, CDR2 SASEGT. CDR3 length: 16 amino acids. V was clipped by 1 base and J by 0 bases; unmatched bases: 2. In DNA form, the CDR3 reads TGTGCCAGCAGTGAAGGGGGGACAGGGAGCACAGATACGCAGTATTTT. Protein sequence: CASSEGGTGSTDTQYF.

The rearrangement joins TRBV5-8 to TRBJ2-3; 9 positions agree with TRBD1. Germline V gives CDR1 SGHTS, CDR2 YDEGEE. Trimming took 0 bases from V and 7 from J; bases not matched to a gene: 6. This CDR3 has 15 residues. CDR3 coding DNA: TGTGCCAGCAGCTTGGGACAGGGGGGACGGTATACGCAGTATTTT. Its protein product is CASSLGQGGRYTQYF.

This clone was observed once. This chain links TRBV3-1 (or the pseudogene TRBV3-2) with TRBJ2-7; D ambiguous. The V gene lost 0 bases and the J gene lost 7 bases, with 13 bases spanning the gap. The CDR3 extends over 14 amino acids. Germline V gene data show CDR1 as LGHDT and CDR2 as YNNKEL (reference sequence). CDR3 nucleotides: TGTGCCAGCAGCCAAGATGGGGTCCCCCTGGAGCAGTACTTC. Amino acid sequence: CASSQDGVPLEQYF.

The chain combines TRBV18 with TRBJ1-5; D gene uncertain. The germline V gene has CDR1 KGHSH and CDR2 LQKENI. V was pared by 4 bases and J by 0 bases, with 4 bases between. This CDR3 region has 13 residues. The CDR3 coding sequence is TGTGCCAGCTCACGAGGTAGCAATCAGCCCCAGCATTTT. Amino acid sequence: CASSRGSNQPQHF.

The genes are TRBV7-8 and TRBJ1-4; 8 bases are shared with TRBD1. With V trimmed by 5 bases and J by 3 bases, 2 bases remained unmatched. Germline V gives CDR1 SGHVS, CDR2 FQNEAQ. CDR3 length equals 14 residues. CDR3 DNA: TGTGCCAGCAGCCGGGACAGGCCTAATGAAAAACTGTTTTTT. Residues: CASSRDRPNEKLFF.

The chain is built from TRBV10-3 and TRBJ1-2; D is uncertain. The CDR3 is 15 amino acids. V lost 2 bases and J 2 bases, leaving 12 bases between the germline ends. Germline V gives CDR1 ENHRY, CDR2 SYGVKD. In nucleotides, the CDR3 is TGTGCCATCAGTGAGCAGCACACCCCAAACTATGGCTACACCTTC. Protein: CAISEQHTPNYGYTF.